The 5 T cell receptor beta chains reported below all come from one sample, sequenced in a study of metastatic and nonmetastatic thyroid tumors. No patient had received any treatment before thyroid surgery. TCRdb reanalyzed the PCR reads with MiXCR. The sample carries some 15,000 clones, approximately 20% recorded once. The specimen sequenced was adjacent normal tissue. These receptor sequences come from a female donor with papillary thyroid cancer or a benign thyroid nodule (not recorded which). Some clones in this sample may be carry-over from other donors' samples.

V usage is TRBV19 and J usage is TRBJ2-2, with D unresolved. Germline V CDR1 and CDR2: LNHDA, SQIVND (reference sequence). This CDR3 comprises 13 residues. V was cut by 11 bases and J by 2 bases, with 12 bases left in between. Here the CDR3 reads CAARWQNTGELFF. The DNA of the CDR3 is TGTGCCGCTCGGTGGCAAAACACCGGGGAGCTGTTTTTT.

Only a few counts were recorded for this clone. The rearrangement links TRBV28 to TRBJ2-5; TRBD1 is a possible D gene (6 bases). The closer fit of TRBJ2-1 to the DNA end suggests the J call may be wrong. Germline V gene data show CDR1 as MDHEN and CDR2 as SYDVKM. The CDR3 runs 12 residues. CDR3 residues: CASSPNRDEQFF. Written as DNA, the CDR3 is TGTGCCAGCAGCCCTAACAGGGATGAGCAGTTCTTC.

This clone showed up just a few times. This chain joins TRBV4-1 and TRBJ2-6; unclear D gene. V shed 1 base and J shed 2 bases, with 12 bases lying between them. Germline V lookup: CDR1 MGHRA, CDR2 YSYEKL. CDR3 size: 17 residues. CDR3 loop: CASSQAASIAGANVLTF. The CDR3 bases are TGCGCCAGCAGCCAAGCGGCATCAATTGCTGGGGCCAACGTCCTGACTTTC.

The chain combines TRBV28 with TRBJ1-1; 10 positions match TRBD1. Germline V lookup: CDR1 MDHEN, CDR2 SYDVKM. CDR3 length: 13 residues. J lost 4 bases, V lost 6 bases, and 2 bases had no gene match. The DNA for the CDR3 is TGTGCCAGCAGGGGGACAGGGGCCACTGAAGCTTTCTTT. The encoded protein is CASRGTGATEAFF.

This chain links TRBV19 with TRBJ2-7; TRBD1 aligns across 9 bases. The CDR3 loop spans 15 amino acids. The J segment lost 6 bases and the V segment lost 5 bases, leaving 11 bases of the junction unmatched. Germline lookup yields CDR1 LNHDA and CDR2 SQIVND (reference sequence). The CDR3 DNA reads as TGTGCCAGTAGTCAGGGACAGGGAAGAATGAGCGAGCAGTACTTC. Its translation is CASSQGQGRMSEQYF.